Listed below are T cell receptor beta chains from one sample, sequenced in a study of blood T cells in healthy people across ages. Via MiXCR, TCRdb re-called the 5' RACE reads, giving one row per CDR3 protein. The sample yields some 1.7 million distinct CDR3 sequences, roughly 28% seen once. Sequencing input: blood. The receptors come from a woman aged 30 to 39 in good health. Both conserved end residues are part of each CDR3. A D gene is named only where the DNA matches it firmly. The size field is filled for only some rows; it gives once, few, many or a size class.

size: many; J: TRBJ2-1; D: -; V: TRBV20-1; DNA: TGCAGTGCTTACGGGCCCCCCATCTACAATGAGCAGTTCTTC; CDR3: CSAYGPPIYNEQFF
size: few; J: TRBJ2-3; D: TRBD2; V: TRBV20-1; DNA: TGCAGTGCTAGAGTTCTTGCGGGGGAAGATACGCAGTATTTT; CDR3: CSARVLAGEDTQYF
size: -; J: TRBJ2-3; D: TRBD2; V: TRBV2; DNA: TGTGCCAGAGGACTAGCGGGGGTTCACACAGATACGCAGTATTTT; CDR3: CARGLAGVHTDTQYF
size: few; J: TRBJ2-7; D: -; V: TRBV2; DNA: TGTGCCAGCACCCCCGGGACATACTCCTACGAGCAGTACTTC; CDR3: CASTPGTYSYEQYF
size: -; J: TRBJ2-1; D: -; V: TRBV4-1; DNA: TGCGCCAGCAGCCAAGATTCAACAAACTCCTACAATGAGCAGTTCTTC; CDR3: CASSQDSTNSYNEQFF
size: few; J: TRBJ1-5; D: -; V: TRBV7-9; DNA: TGTGCCAGCGGGCGGGGCAATCAGCCCCAGCATTTT; CDR3: CASGRGNQPQHF
size: -; J: TRBJ2-2; D: -; V: TRBV20-1; DNA: TGCAGTGCTAGAGATTTAGCAGAAGTGAACACCGGGGAGCTGTTTTTT; CDR3: CSARDLAEVNTGELFF
size: -; J: TRBJ2-1; D: -; V: TRBV7-9; DNA: TGTGCCAGCACGTTTCAGGGGGGATCCTACAATGAGCAGTTCTTC; CDR3: CASTFQGGSYNEQFF
size: few; J: TRBJ1-2; D: -; V: TRBV4-3; DNA: TGCGCCAGCAGCCAAGATTTGGGCAGTGCGAGGGCCCATGGCTACACCTTC; CDR3: CASSQDLGSARAHGYTF
size: many; J: TRBJ2-7; D: -; V: TRBV15; DNA: TGTGCCACCAGTATAGGATGGTCGACTAAATCCTACGAGCAGTACTTC; CDR3: CATSIGWSTKSYEQYF
size: -; J: TRBJ1-4; D: -; V: TRBV28; DNA: TGTGCCAGCAGTTTACCAGGACAGACTCTTAATGAAAAACTGTTTTTT; CDR3: CASSLPGQTLNEKLFF
size: many; J: TRBJ2-3; D: -; V: TRBV9; DNA: TGTGCCAGCAGCGTAGGCGAGTCAGATACGCAGTATTTT; CDR3: CASSVGESDTQYF
size: many; J: TRBJ2-1; D: TRBD2; V: TRBV12-3/TRBV12-4; DNA: TGTGCCAGCAGTTTAGATAGCGGGGGGGCTATAAATGAGCAGTTCTTC; CDR3: CASSLDSGGAINEQFF
size: many; J: TRBJ1-6; D: -; V: TRBV20-1; DNA: TGCAGTGCTAGAGGACGGAGAAATTCACCCCTCCACTTT; CDR3: CSARGRRNSPLHF
size: -; J: TRBJ1-2; D: TRBD1; V: TRBV28; DNA: TGTGCCAGCAGTCAAACAGGGGATCGGGGCTACACCTTC; CDR3: CASSQTGDRGYTF
size: -; J: TRBJ2-3; D: -; V: TRBV10-1; DNA: TGCGCCAGCAGTGAGTATGGCCCAGATACGCAGTATTTT; CDR3: CASSEYGPDTQYF
size: -; J: TRBJ2-5; D: -; V: TRBV2; DNA: TGTGCCTGCACCGGAGGGGGAGCCCCGGGAGAGACCCAGTACTTC; CDR3: CACTGGGAPGETQYF
size: few; J: TRBJ2-5; D: TRBD2; V: TRBV20-1; DNA: TGCAGTGCTAGATTAGGAGCGGGAGAAGAGACCCAGTACTTC; CDR3: CSARLGAGEETQYF
size: once; J: TRBJ1-1; D: TRBD1; V: TRBV29-1; DNA: TGCACGGCCGGGACAGGGGGCGTGTTGGGGACTGAAGCTTTCTTT; CDR3: CTAGTGGVLGTEAFF
size: many; J: TRBJ2-1; D: -; V: TRBV6-2/TRBV6-3; DNA: TGTGCCAGCAGCCAGAGGTATGAGCAGTTCTTC; CDR3: CASSQRYEQFF
size: -; J: TRBJ2-5; D: -; V: TRBV25-1; DNA: TGTGCCAGCAGTGAAAGCCCCAGATTCCAAGAGACCCAGTACTTC; CDR3: CASSESPRFQETQYF
size: many; J: TRBJ2-1; D: TRBD1; V: TRBV29-1; DNA: TGCAGCGTTGAAGGGCAGGGGGCGCCGAATGAGCAGTTCTTC; CDR3: CSVEGQGAPNEQFF
size: -; J: TRBJ1-1; D: -; V: TRBV4-2; DNA: TGTGCCAGCAGCCAGGGTCGTTTGAACACTGACGCTTTCTTT; CDR3: CASSQGRLNTDAFF
size: -; J: TRBJ2-3; D: -; V: TRBV19; DNA: TGTGCCAGTACCGGGAACACAGATACGCAGTATTTT; CDR3: CASTGNTDTQYF
size: many; J: TRBJ2-5; D: -; V: TRBV4-3; DNA: TGCGCCAGCAGCCAAGAACCCCGGACTCTACGACAAGAGACCCAGTACTTC; CDR3: CASSQEPRTLRQETQYF
size: many; J: TRBJ2-3; D: -; V: TRBV5-1; DNA: TGCGCCAGCAGCTCAAGTTATTTGGGGTCCACAGATACGCAGTATTTT; CDR3: CASSSSYLGSTDTQYF
size: -; J: TRBJ2-3; D: -; V: TRBV10-2; DNA: TGCGCCAGCAGTATGAGGGGACGCACAGATACGCAGTATTTT; CDR3: CASSMRGRTDTQYF
size: few; J: TRBJ2-3; D: TRBD2; V: TRBV27; DNA: TGTGCCAGCAGCCGGTGGACTAGCGACCCTAGCACAGATACGCAGTATTTT; CDR3: CASSRWTSDPSTDTQYF
size: few; J: TRBJ2-3; D: -; V: TRBV10-3; DNA: TGTGCCATCAGTGACCGAAGGAGTAGGACAGATACGCAGTATTTT; CDR3: CAISDRRSRTDTQYF
size: -; J: TRBJ2-1; D: -; V: TRBV6-2/TRBV6-3; DNA: TGTGCCAGCAGAGTCCCACGGAATGAGCAGTTCTTC; CDR3: CASRVPRNEQFF
size: few; J: TRBJ2-1; D: -; V: TRBV7-9; DNA: TGTGCCAGCAGCTTTGGGTTCGGGCAGTTCTTC; CDR3: CASSFGFGQFF
size: few; J: TRBJ2-5; D: TRBD1; V: TRBV29-1; DNA: TGCAGCGTGAATACAGGGGCGCCGGGGGAGACCCAGTACTTC; CDR3: CSVNTGAPGETQYF
size: few; J: TRBJ2-1; D: -; V: TRBV12-3/TRBV12-4; DNA: TGTGCCAGCAAAGCTTACAATGAGCTGTTCTTC; CDR3: CASKAYNELFF
size: -; J: TRBJ2-1; D: -; V: TRBV18; DNA: TGTGCCAGCTCACCTTCAAAGGGAAATAGGGTATCCAATGAGCAGTTCTTC; CDR3: CASSPSKGNRVSNEQFF
size: -; J: TRBJ2-1; D: -; V: TRBV20-1; DNA: TGCAGTGCTAGAGCGTGGCGTGGGGTGTACAATGAGCAGTTCTTC; CDR3: CSARAWRGVYNEQFF
size: few; J: TRBJ2-4; D: -; V: TRBV7-9; DNA: TGTGCCAGCAGTCCCCATGGCTCTGGCAAAAACATTCAGTACTTC; CDR3: CASSPHGSGKNIQYF
size: few; J: TRBJ2-5; D: TRBD2; V: TRBV10-3; DNA: TGTGCCATCAGTGTTGGGACGGGGGGTAACAATGAGCAGTACTTC; CDR3: CAISVGTGGNNEQYF
size: -; J: TRBJ1-1; D: TRBD1; V: TRBV28; DNA: TGTGCCAGCAGAACAATAGGACAGGGTGAGACTGAAGCTTTCTTT; CDR3: CASRTIGQGETEAFF
size: many; J: TRBJ2-7; D: -; V: TRBV9; DNA: TGTGCCAGCAGCGTATCACCGATCTGGTACGAGCAGTACTTC; CDR3: CASSVSPIWYEQYF
size: few; J: TRBJ2-5; D: TRBD2; V: TRBV4-2; DNA: TGTGCCAGTAGCCAAACCGGGACTAGCGGCTTCAATGAGCAGTACTTC; CDR3: CASSQTGTSGFNEQYF
size: -; J: TRBJ1-4; D: -; V: TRBV7-9; DNA: TGTGCCAGCAGCTTAGTGGTCGGGGTCGGTGAAAAACTGTTTTTT; CDR3: CASSLVVGVGEKLFF
size: -; J: TRBJ2-5; D: -; V: TRBV2; DNA: TGTGCCAGCAGTGAACGCAGTCAGTCACTTCAAGAGACCCAGTACTTC; CDR3: CASSERSQSLQETQYF
size: -; J: TRBJ2-3; D: TRBD2; V: TRBV4-3; DNA: TGCGCCAGCAGGCAAGCGGGGTCAGTGGCGCAGTATTTT; CDR3: CASRQAGSVAQYF
size: -; J: TRBJ1-2; D: -; V: TRBV29-1; DNA: TGCGGCGGAATTATAGGGTATGGCTACACCTTC; CDR3: CGGIIGYGYTF
size: -; J: TRBJ2-2; D: TRBD2; V: TRBV12-3/TRBV12-4; DNA: TGTGCCAGCACCAAAAAGACTAGCGGCATTAACACCGGGGAGCTGTTTTTT; CDR3: CASTKKTSGINTGELFF
size: few; J: TRBJ2-3; D: -; V: TRBV24-1; DNA: TGTGCCACCAGTGATTTAAGTGCGGATACGCAGTATTTT; CDR3: CATSDLSADTQYF
size: few; J: TRBJ2-1; D: TRBD2; V: TRBV11-2; DNA: TGTGCCAGCAGCCTCCGGACTAGCGGGACCTCCGTGAACAATGAGCAGTTCTTC; CDR3: CASSLRTSGTSVNNEQFF
size: few; J: TRBJ2-5; D: -; V: TRBV29-1; DNA: TGCAGCGTTGCCCCCCGATTCGGAGAGACCCAGTACTTC; CDR3: CSVAPRFGETQYF
size: once; J: TRBJ2-5; D: -; V: TRBV5-1; DNA: TGCGCCAGCAGCTTGATACTGGACTCCCAAGAGACCCAGTACTTC; CDR3: CASSLILDSQETQYF